Presented here are 16 T cell receptor beta chains from one specimen sequenced in a study of T cell repertoires in cytomegalovirus infection (dated by TCRdb to the late 2010s). Antigen specificity for these receptors is unknown. Sequencing used an Illumina HiSeq 1500. TCRdb ran its own pipeline on the public reads, namely fastp trimming at Q25 and MiXCR clone calling, and kept in-frame beta chains. Records with the same CDR3 protein are collapsed into one entry carrying the most frequent genes and DNA. In this sample the table shows around 770,000 distinct CDR3 sequences, about 29% of which occur a single time. Roughly 14% of the sample is held by the ten biggest clonotypes. The treatment or condition label of this sample denotes: in vitro stimulation with specific CMV peptide epitopes to enrich CMV-specific T cells. Sequences were derived from cultured CD8+ T cells from PBMCs, sampled from culture after CMV antigen stimulation. These TCRs come from a human donor in good health (CMV status not recorded). Some clones in this sample may be carry-over from other donors' samples.

This rearrangement joins TRBV19 to TRBJ2-7, with TRBD2 identical over 9 bases. With 4 bases clipped from V and 2 bases from J, the junction kept 9 bases outside the gene matches. The length of the CDR3 is 16 residues. Per the germline V gene, CDR1 is LNHDA and CDR2 is SQIVND (reference sequence). The CDR3 protein is CASSRLVAGATYEQYF. In nucleotides, the CDR3 is TGTGCCAGTAGTAGATTAGTAGCGGGGGCAACCTACGAGCAGTACTTC.

This clonotype was counted many times. The chain recombines TRBV15 with TRBJ1-5; unclear D gene. The germline CDR1 and CDR2 sequences are LNHNV and YYDKDF (reference sequence). The V end lost 5 bases, the J end lost 0 bases, and 11 bases lay between the germline ends. The CDR3 extends over 15 amino acids. CDR3 nucleotide sequence: TGTGCCACCAGCGCCCGCGGGAATAGCAATCAGCCCCAGCATTTT. As protein: CATSARGNSNQPQHF. Looking up the rest from reference TRBV15 and TRBJ1-5 gives the full variable domain: DAMVIQNPRYQVTQFGKPVTLSCSQTLNHNVMYWYQQKSSQAPKLLFHYYDKDFNNEADTPDNFQSRRPNTSFCFLDIRSPGLGDTAMYLCATSARGNSNQPQHFGDGTRLSIL.

The chain uses TRBV4-1 and TRBJ2-1; TRBD2 aligns across 11 bases. The CDR3 loop spans 17 amino acids. Germline lookup yields CDR1 MGHRA and CDR2 YSYEKL. Unmatched junction bases numbered 9, after V lost 3 bases and J lost 5 bases. For the CDR3, the DNA is TGCGCCAGCAGCCAGGAAGTCCCGGGACTAGCGGACAATGAGCAGTTCTTC. Translating gives CASSQEVPGLADNEQFF.

CDR3 sequence: CASSLEVWGTGLYEQYF. As DNA, the CDR3 is TGTGCCAGCAGCTTAGAGGTTTGGGGGACAGGACTCTACGAGCAGTACTTC. The gene calls are TRBV11-2 and TRBJ2-7; 8 nucleotides align to TRBD1. This CDR3 spans 17 amino acids. The germline CDR1 and CDR2 sequences are SGHAT and FQNNGV. V shed 0 bases and J 3 bases; nucleotides not matched to a gene: 10.

This clonotype came up a few times. The J gene is TRBJ1-6, the V gene TRBV6-5; D not certain. V gave up 2 bases and J gave up 0 bases, with 8 bases separating them. In germline, CDR1 is MNHEY, CDR2 SVGAGI. The CDR3 has 16 amino acids. This chain's CDR3 is CASSYGPSSYNSPLHF. The CDR3 region has the DNA TGTGCCAGCAGTTACGGACCTAGCTCCTATAATTCACCCCTCCACTTT.

This clonotype was counted only a few times. V usage is TRBV4-1 and J usage is TRBJ2-1; D gene uncertain. The V gene's germline CDR1 is MGHRA and CDR2 YSYEKL. This CDR3 spans 14 amino acids. Trimming pared 6 bases from V and 5 bases from J, leaving 14 bases between. The CDR3 region is CASSRNVGDNEQFF. CDR3 DNA: TGCGCCAGCAGTAGGAACGTTGGGGACAATGAGCAGTTCTTC.

This clonotype occurred many times. The V gene is TRBV7-9, the J gene TRBJ1-5, with 7 bases fitting TRBD1. The germline V gene has CDR1 SEHNR and CDR2 FQNEAQ (reference sequence). V dropped 5 bases and J dropped 5; count of bases not matched to a gene: 9. CDR3 length: 15 residues. The CDR3 region is CASSTDRVLDQPQHF. For the CDR3, the DNA is TGTGCCAGCAGCACCGACAGGGTTCTAGATCAGCCCCAGCATTTT. The complete variable domain, with remaining parts taken from reference TRBV7-9 and TRBJ1-5, reads DTGVSQNPRHKITKRGQNVTFRCDPISEHNRLYWYRQTLGQGPEFLTYFQNEAQLEKSRLLSDRFSAERPKGSFSTLEIQRTEQGDSAMYLCASSTDRVLDQPQHFGDGTRLSIL.

CDR3 residues: CASSQVPPGGGETQYF. In DNA, the CDR3 is TGCGCCAGCAGCCAAGTGCCCCCGGGGGGAGGAGAGACCCAGTACTTC. The chain recombines TRBV4-1 with TRBJ2-5, with 7 bases that match TRBD2. J gave up 4 bases and V 1 base, and 9 bases lay outside the gene matches. The CDR3 runs 16 residues. In germline, CDR1 is MGHRA, CDR2 YSYEKL.

The chain recombines TRBV7-6 with TRBJ2-2; tentatively, D is TRBD1 (5 bases). The ends were cut back, 0 bases at V and 4 bases at J, with 9 bases in the middle. The CDR3 runs 15 residues. Germline CDR1 and CDR2: SGHVS and FNYEAQ. CDR3 amino acids: CASSLARVGTGELFF. The CDR3 DNA reads TGTGCCAGCAGCTTAGCCAGGGTGGGCACCGGGGAGCTGTTTTTT.

This clonotype occurred a few times. The J gene is TRBJ2-7, the V gene TRBV6-2 or TRBV6-3; D uncertain. The CDR3 is 12 residues long. Germline CDR1 MNHEY, CDR2 SVGEGT. V was trimmed by 2 bases and J by 3 bases, leaving 5 bases between them. The CDR3 DNA reads as TGTGCCAGCAGTTACACGGGCTACGAGCAGTACGTC. It codes for CASSYTGYEQYV.

This clonotype was seen a few times. The V call is TRBV27, the J call TRBJ2-2, with D possibly TRBD1 on 5 matching bases. CDR1 and CDR2 (germline): MNHEY, SMNVEV (reference sequence). V gave up 2 bases and J gave up 2 bases, with 9 bases separating them. This CDR3 comprises 15 residues. The CDR3 is CASSLTGYNTGELFF. In DNA, the CDR3 is TGTGCCAGCAGTTTAACAGGCTACAACACCGGGGAGCTGTTTTTT.

This chain connects TRBV20-1 to TRBJ1-1; D gene ambiguous. Germline CDR1 is DFQATT and CDR2 is SNEGSKA (reference sequence). V lost 6 bases to trimming and J lost 1 base, with 12 bases between them. The CDR3 runs 13 residues. CDR3 amino acids: CSAGAPGNTEAFF. In DNA form, the CDR3 reads TGCAGTGCCGGCGCCCCAGGGAACACTGAAGCTTTCTTT.

The V gene is TRBV5-6, the J gene TRBJ2-1; 7 positions agree with TRBD2. With 7 bases clipped from V and 2 bases from J, the junction kept 6 bases outside the gene matches. The germline V gene has CDR1 SGHDT and CDR2 YYEEEE. CDR3 length: 14 amino acids. The CDR3 bases are TGTGCCAGCGGGGGGGGGGTTACCTACAATGAGCAGTTCTTC. This translates into CASGGGVTYNEQFF.

This sequence joins TRBV6-5 and TRBJ2-3; D might be TRBD1 (5 bases). In germline, CDR1 is MNHEY, CDR2 SVGAGI. The CDR3 loop spans 13 amino acids. Trimming took off 6 bases at V and 5 bases at J, with 12 bases between the two ends. The CDR3 DNA reads as TGTGCCAGCAGCGGACAAGGGCTAGATACGCAGTATTTT. The encoded protein is CASSGQGLDTQYF.

The chain links TRBV27 to TRBJ1-3; no definite D call. This CDR3 is 12 amino acids long. V gave up 4 bases and J gave up 7 bases, with 8 bases separating them. The germline V gene has CDR1 MNHEY and CDR2 SMNVEV (reference sequence). This CDR3 reads CASSSNRNTIYF. In nucleotides, the CDR3 is TGTGCCAGCAGTTCCAATCGGAACACCATATATTTT.

The rearrangement links TRBV6-5 to TRBJ1-3; D call uncertain. The CDR3 covers 17 residues. V gave up 2 bases and J gave up 0 bases, with 14 bases separating them. CDR1 is MNHEY, CDR2 SVGAGI, per germline. This chain's CDR3 is CASSYRPDLSSGNTIYF. The CDR3 region has the DNA TGTGCCAGCAGTTACCGTCCAGATCTGAGCTCTGGAAACACCATATATTTT.